This TCR beta chain was sequenced for a study of blood T cell repertoires in COVID-19. Turning to the study itself: From T cells, B-cell-depleted T cells, or PBMCs came the material, which was cDNA or gDNA.

Here immunoSEQ multiplex PCR was the method, and the copy in TCRdb shows in-frame clones only, minus some. The sample lists about 80,000 clones, under 80% occurring once. V was pared by 4 bases and J by 9 bases, with 5 bases of the junction left unmatched. This CDR3 contains 12 residues. The germline V gene encodes CDR1 SGHTA and CDR2 FQGNSA. The chain combines TRBV7-2 with TRBJ2-5; TRBD1 agrees at 7 bases. The receptor's source is a human donor in a cohort sampled during active COVID-19. The sequencing sample was made of peripheral blood. CDR3 in amino acids: CASSYRDSAQYF. The CDR3 DNA reads TGTGCCAGCAGCTACCGGGACAGCGCCCAGTACTTC.